The 30 T cell receptor beta chains below all came from one sample that was sequenced in a study of shared clonotypes between healthy human individuals. The protocol was immunoSEQ multiplex PCR, while the TCRdb copy is restricted to in-frame clones and leaves out a portion. The table includes millions of clones, 80% to 95% detected once. The specimen was naive CD4+ T cells from PBMCs. Subset described: CD45RA+ positively selected. The receptors here all came from a man in his late teens or twenties in good health. Some clones in this sample may be carry-over from other donors' samples.

The gene calls are TRBV7-5 and TRBJ2-2; the table assigns TRBD2, which was not confirmed against the DNA. TRBV7-5 is shown as a pseudogene. This CDR3 is 18 amino acids long. CDR3 region: CARNPRRLADLNTGELFF. DNA of the CDR3: TGTGCCAGAAACCCCAGGCGACTAGCGGATCTTAACACCGGGGAGCTGTTTTTT.

The V and J genes are TRBV7-2 and TRBJ1-1; a possible D gene is TRBD1 (6 bases). CDR1 is SGHTA and CDR2 is FQGNSA in the germline V gene. The V and J ends lost 0 bases and 5 bases respectively, with 16 bases between them. This CDR3 has 16 amino acids. CDR3 amino acids: CASSLALTGAWTEAFF. DNA for the CDR3: TGTGCCAGCAGCTTAGCTTTGACGGGGGCGTGGACTGAAGCTTTCTTT.

This rearrangement joins TRBV21-1 to TRBJ1-1. TRBV21-1 is tagged as a pseudogene. CDR3 length: 13 residues. For the CDR3, the DNA is TGTGCCAGCAGCAATGAAGGCGGTAAGGAAGCTTTCTTT. Its translation: CASSNEGGKEAFF.

The V gene is TRBV19, the J gene TRBJ1-3; possibly TRBD1 for D (6 bases). Germline CDR1 and CDR2: LNHDA and SQIVND (reference sequence). V lost 6 bases and J 4 bases, leaving 10 bases between the germline ends. The length of the CDR3 is 13 residues. CDR3 residues: CASSLDRGNTIYF. CDR3 nucleotides: TGTGCCAGTAGCCTCGACAGGGGAAACACCATATATTTT.

The chain is built from TRBV7-9 and TRBJ1-3; possibly TRBD1 for D (5 bases). V shed 4 bases and J shed 2 bases, with 12 bases lying between them. Germline V gives CDR1 SEHNR, CDR2 FQNEAQ (reference sequence). The CDR3 runs to 15 residues. CDR3 in amino acids: CASSSTTGPGNTIYF. Written as DNA, the CDR3 is TGTGCCAGCAGCTCGACAACGGGGCCTGGAAACACCATATATTTT.

The CDR3 region has the DNA TGTGCCAGCACCCCCCCGCGGTCCTCTGGAAACACCATATATTTT. This translates into CASTPPRSSGNTIYF. The chain employs TRBV7-9 and TRBJ1-3; D not resolved. The CDR3 contains 15 residues. V was cut by 7 bases and J by 0 bases, with 13 bases left in between. The germline gives CDR1 SEHNR, CDR2 FQNEAQ (reference sequence). Variable domain in full (rest from reference TRBV7-9 and TRBJ1-3): DTGVSQNPRHKITKRGQNVTFRCDPISEHNRLYWYRQTLGQGPEFLTYFQNEAQLEKSRLLSDRFSAERPKGSFSTLEIQRTEQGDSAMYLCASTPPRSSGNTIYFGEGSWLTVV.

Regarding this clone: Other DNA sequences of this sample code for an identical CDR3. The V call is TRBV27, the J call TRBJ1-1; D unresolved. The CDR3 length is 13 residues. Germline CDR1 MNHEY, CDR2 SMNVEV (reference sequence). V shed 5 bases and J shed 0 bases, with 7 bases lying between them. The CDR3 here is CASSLGMNTEAFF. In nucleotides, the CDR3 is TGTGCCAGCAGTCTCGGGATGAACACTGAAGCTTTCTTT.

This chain joins TRBV7-2 and TRBJ2-7, with TRBD2 as a possible D gene (7 bases). This CDR3 spans 18 amino acids. CDR1 and CDR2 (germline): SGHTA, FQGNSA. V lost 6 bases and J 1 base, leaving 25 bases between the germline ends. CDR3: CASRAGALAGRRSYEQYF. The CDR3 DNA reads as TGTGCCAGCAGGGCGGGGGCCTTGGCAGGTCGGAGGTCCTACGAGCAGTACTTC.

The gene calls are TRBV2 and TRBJ2-7; the match to TRBD1 covers 7 bases. Germline assignment: CDR1 SNHLY and CDR2 FYNNEI. The CDR3 loop spans 14 amino acids. Germline trimming cut 6 bases from V and 2 bases from J; bases unmatched to any gene: 7. This CDR3 is CASRQTGSAYEQYF. The DNA for the CDR3 is TGTGCCAGCAGACAGACAGGGTCCGCCTACGAGCAGTACTTC. The full variable domain, rest sourced from reference TRBV2 and TRBJ2-7, is EPEVTQTPSHQVTQMGQEVILRCVPISNHLYFYWYRQILGQKVEFLVSFYNNEISEKSEIFDDQFSVERPDGSNFTLKIRSTKLEDSAMYFCASRQTGSAYEQYFGPGTRLTVT.

This sequence joins TRBV4-3 and TRBJ1-2; D is unresolved. There are 15 residues in the CDR3. Germline V gene sequence: CDR1 LGHNA, CDR2 YSLEER. V lost 0 bases and J lost 6, with 14 bases in between. In nucleotides, the CDR3 is TGCGCCAGCAGCCAAGATTACCGCCAGTTCGATGGCTACACCTTC. This sequence encodes CASSQDYRQFDGYTF.

The chain couples TRBV7-9 to TRBJ2-4; D is unresolved. The CDR3 is made up of 16 amino acids. Germline CDR1 reads SEHNR; CDR2 reads FQNEAQ (reference sequence). V dropped 3 bases and J dropped 0 bases, with 12 bases sitting between them. CDR3 loop: CASSFIAAIAKNIQYF. The CDR3 nucleotides read TGTGCCAGCAGCTTTATCGCAGCTATAGCCAAAAACATTCAGTACTTC.

The chain links TRBV2 to TRBJ2-5, with D possibly being TRBD1 (6 bases). The germline V gene has CDR1 SNHLY and CDR2 FYNNEI. The CDR3 is made up of 14 amino acids. Trimming took 0 bases from V and 4 from J, leaving 9 bases between them. CDR3 DNA sequence: TGTGCCAGCAGTGAAGCCACAGGGCGAGAGACCCAGTACTTC. Amino acid sequence: CASSEATGRETQYF.

As for this clone: Within the sample, other DNA sequences also encode this same CDR3. This chain links TRBV30 with TRBJ2-2; D is unresolved. Trimming shortened V by 0 bases and J by 1 base, and 3 bases separated the two germline ends. Looked up from germline, CDR1 is GTSNPN and CDR2 is SVGIG (reference sequence). The CDR3 sequence is 13 residues long. CDR3 region: CAWSVWNTGELFF. The DNA of the CDR3 is TGTGCCTGGAGTGTGTGGAACACCGGGGAGCTGTTTTTT.

The chain carries TRBV27 and TRBJ2-7; D may correspond to TRBD1 or TRBD2 (5 bases each). Germline V gives CDR1 MNHEY, CDR2 SMNVEV (reference sequence). The CDR3 spans 18 residues. Trimming took 1 base from V and 0 from J, leaving 19 bases between them. The CDR3 DNA is TGTGCCAGCAGTTTATGGGACCAAGGGAGAGGGGTCTCCTACGAGCAGTACTTC. Its protein is CASSLWDQGRGVSYEQYF.

Worth noting for this clone: The identical CDR3 is also encoded by other nucleotide sequences in the sample. V and J are TRBV6-1 and TRBJ2-7, with a tentative D call TRBD2 (6 bases). V was trimmed by 3 bases and J by 2 bases, leaving 14 bases between them. This CDR3 contains 15 residues. Germline loops: CDR1 MNHNS, CDR2 SASEGT. CDR3 residues: CASSEAGTGTYEQYF. CDR3 DNA: TGTGCCAGCAGTGAGGCGGGGACGGGAACCTACGAGCAGTACTTC.

The rearrangement uses TRBV27 and TRBJ2-7; D is possibly TRBD1 or TRBD2 (5 bases each). The germline V and J ends were trimmed by 5 bases and 3 bases, with 11 bases remaining between them. This CDR3 has 13 residues. Germline V gene data show CDR1 as MNHEY and CDR2 as SMNVEV (reference sequence). CDR3 nucleotides: TGTGCCAGCAGTCCCCGGGGCTACTACGAGCAGTACTTC. Translating gives CASSPRGYYEQYF.

CDR3 nucleotide sequence: TGCGCCAGCAGCCAACGACAGAAAGAGACCCAGTACTTC. Protein sequence: CASSQRQKETQYF. The chain uses TRBV5-1 and TRBJ2-5; perhaps TRBD1 as D (5 bases). V shed 4 bases and J shed 3 bases, with 10 bases lying between them. Germline CDR1 reads SGHRS; CDR2 reads YFSETQ. The CDR3 totals 13 residues. The full variable domain, its missing parts supplied by reference TRBV5-1 and TRBJ2-5, is KAGVTQTPRYLIKTRGQQVTLSCSPISGHRSVSWYQQTPGQGLQFLFEYFSETQRNKGNFPGRFSGRQFSNSRSEMNVSTLELGDSALYLCASSQRQKETQYFGPGTRLLVL.

This chain joins TRBV20-1 and TRBJ1-1; D gene unclear. The germline V gene encodes CDR1 DFQATT and CDR2 SNEGSKA (reference sequence). The CDR3 contains 11 residues. The V end lost 5 bases, the J end lost 11 bases, and 15 bases lay between the germline ends. Here the CDR3 reads CSAQAAVVAFF. In nucleotides, the CDR3 is TGCAGTGCTCAGGCGGCGGTGGTTGCTTTCTTT.

The genes are TRBV10-3 and TRBJ2-1; 8 nucleotides align to TRBD1. V gave up 5 bases and J gave up 6 bases; unmatched junction bases: 12. Germline values: CDR1 ENHRY, CDR2 SYGVKD. The CDR3 is 16 amino acids. CDR3 in DNA: TGTGCCATCAGTCCGGCGGGACAGGAGGCCCTCAATGAGCAGTTCTTC. Translating it yields CAISPAGQEALNEQFF.

The chain recombines TRBV7-2 with TRBJ1-1, with a tentative D call TRBD1 (5 bases). This CDR3 comprises 14 residues. CDR1 SGHTA and CDR2 FQGNSA come from the germline V gene. V shed 4 bases and J shed 8 bases, with 17 bases lying between them. This CDR3 is CASSSGGRAGEAFF. The DNA for the CDR3 is TGTGCCAGCAGCTCTGGCGGGAGGGCAGGGGAAGCTTTCTTT.

The rearrangement uses TRBV27 and TRBJ1-1, with D perhaps matching TRBD1 (5 bases). The CDR3 sequence is 13 residues long. Looked up from germline, CDR1 is MNHEY and CDR2 is SMNVEV (reference sequence). The V and J ends lost 1 base and 6 bases respectively, with 9 bases between them. The CDR3 region has the DNA TGTGCCAGCAGTTTATTGAGGGGTGCTGAAGCTTTCTTT. As protein: CASSLLRGAEAFF.

The V and J genes are TRBV15 and TRBJ2-1; D uncertain. This CDR3 has 12 residues. Trimming stripped 3 bases from V and 7 bases from J, with 7 bases between. CDR1 is LNHNV and CDR2 is YYDKDF in the germline V gene (reference sequence). The CDR3 sequence is CATSSRTNEQFF. CDR3 in DNA: TGTGCCACCAGCAGTAGGACGAATGAGCAGTTCTTC.

The genes are TRBV18 and TRBJ2-3, with 8 bases lining up with TRBD1. The length of the CDR3 is 15 residues. Trimming at V came to 4 bases and at J to 3 bases, leaving 6 bases not matched to a gene. CDR1 KGHSH and CDR2 LQKENI come from the germline V gene. The CDR3 coding sequence is TGTGCCAGCTCACGGACAGGGATGGCAACAGATACGCAGTATTTT. This translates into CASSRTGMATDTQYF.

The V gene is TRBV5-1, the J gene TRBJ2-5; tentative D call: TRBD1 (5 bases). Deletions cut 2 bases from V and 4 bases from J, with 15 bases between. CDR3 length: 15 residues. Germline V gene lookup returns CDR1 SGHRS and CDR2 YFSETQ. This CDR3 is CASSFGSGMGETQYF. The CDR3 bases are TGCGCCAGCAGCTTTGGGTCAGGGATGGGAGAGACCCAGTACTTC.

The genes are TRBV30 and TRBJ2-3; the match to TRBD2 covers 12 bases. The V gene's germline CDR1 is GTSNPN and CDR2 SVGIG (reference sequence). After removal of 5 bases from V and 2 bases from J, the junction contained 5 bases not matched to a gene. CDR3 length: 15 amino acids. The CDR3 here is CAWVTSGRPTDTQYF. CDR3 DNA: TGTGCCTGGGTAACTAGCGGGAGGCCCACAGATACGCAGTATTTT.

The rearrangement uses TRBV7-2 and TRBJ1-1, with 7 bases aligning to TRBD1. Losses at the gene ends were 5 bases for V and 4 bases for J; bases not matched to a gene: 13. This CDR3 has 16 residues. From germline, CDR1 is SGHTA and CDR2 FQGNSA. The CDR3 spells CASSRTQGEGFTEAFF. CDR3 bases: TGTGCCAGCAGCCGTACCCAGGGGGAAGGATTCACTGAAGCTTTCTTT.

The rearrangement joins TRBV15 to TRBJ2-2, with TRBD2 identical over 11 bases. V dropped 0 bases and J dropped 2; count of bases not matched to a gene: 5. Germline V gene sequence: CDR1 LNHNV, CDR2 YYDKDF (reference sequence). There are 18 residues in the CDR3. The CDR3 bases are TGTGCCACCAGCAGAGATAAACTAGCGGGAGTAAACACCGGGGAGCTGTTTTTT. This codes for CATSRDKLAGVNTGELFF.

The chain is built from TRBV6-5 and TRBJ2-2; 10 positions agree with TRBD2. V gave up 7 bases and J gave up 6 bases; unmatched junction bases: 8. The germline V gene encodes CDR1 MNHEY and CDR2 SVGAGI. This CDR3 region has 15 residues. In DNA form, the CDR3 reads TGTGCCAGCAAAACCGGGACTAGCGATGCCGGGGAGCTGTTTTTT. Translation: CASKTGTSDAGELFF.

The V gene is TRBV30, the J gene TRBJ2-2; TRBD2 matches 8 bases. Trimming took 4 bases from V and 6 from J; bases not matched to a gene: 7. Germline V lookup: CDR1 GTSNPN, CDR2 SVGIG (reference sequence). This CDR3 comprises 14 residues. CDR3 residues: CAWNSGIVSGELFF. Written as DNA, the CDR3 is TGTGCCTGGAATAGCGGGATCGTTTCCGGGGAGCTGTTTTTT. Full variable domain (missing parts from reference TRBV30 and TRBJ2-2): SQTIHQWPATLVQPVGSPLSLECTVEGTSNPNLYWYRQAAGRGLQLLFYSVGIGQISSEVPQNLSASRPQDRQFILSSKKLLLSDSGFYLCAWNSGIVSGELFFGEGSRLTVL.

J is TRBJ2-5 and V is TRBV11-2; 8 nucleotides line up with TRBD2. CDR1 SGHAT and CDR2 FQNNGV come from the germline V gene. CDR3 length: 14 amino acids. V lost 2 bases, J lost 5 bases, and 4 bases stayed unmatched. The chain's CDR3 is CASSLITGGETQYF. DNA of the CDR3: TGTGCCAGCAGCTTAATCACGGGGGGGGAGACCCAGTACTTC.